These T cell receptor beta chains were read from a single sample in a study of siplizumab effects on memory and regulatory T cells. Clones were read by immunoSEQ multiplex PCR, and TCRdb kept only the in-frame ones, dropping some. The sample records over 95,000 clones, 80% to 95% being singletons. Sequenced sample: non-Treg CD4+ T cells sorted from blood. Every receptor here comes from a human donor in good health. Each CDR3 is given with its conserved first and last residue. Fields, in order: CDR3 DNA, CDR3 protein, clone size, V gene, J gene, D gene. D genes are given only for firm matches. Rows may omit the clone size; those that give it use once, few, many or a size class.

CDR3nt: TGTGCCAGCAGCGTAGGGGGACTCCTAAGCGAGCAGTACTTC
CDR3aa: CASSVGGLLSEQYF
abundance: .
v_gene: TRBV9
j_gene: TRBJ2-7
d_gene: .

CDR3nt: TGTGCCAGCATGAGGGCGGGGTCGGGCAATCAGCCCCAGCATTTT
CDR3aa: CASMRAGSGNQPQHF
abundance: .
v_gene: TRBV27
j_gene: TRBJ1-5
d_gene: .

CDR3nt: TGTGCCAGCTCACCAGGGAGGGGCCTTCTCGCAACTAATGAAAAACTGTTTTTT
CDR3aa: CASSPGRGLLATNEKLFF
abundance: .
v_gene: TRBV18
j_gene: TRBJ1-4
d_gene: .

CDR3nt: TGTGCCAGCAGCATGACTAGCCTACGCACAGATACGCAGTATTTT
CDR3aa: CASSMTSLRTDTQYF
abundance: once
v_gene: TRBV5-4
j_gene: TRBJ2-3
d_gene: TRBD2

CDR3nt: TGTGCCAGCAGCTTAGATGGACAGGGACAAAGCAATGAAAAACTGTTTTTT
CDR3aa: CASSLDGQGQSNEKLFF
abundance: once
v_gene: TRBV11-3
j_gene: TRBJ1-4
d_gene: TRBD1

CDR3nt: TGTGCCAGCAGCTTTCCGACAGAGGCCTACGAGCAGTACTTC
CDR3aa: CASSFPTEAYEQYF
abundance: .
v_gene: TRBV7-8
j_gene: TRBJ2-7
d_gene: .

CDR3nt: TGCGCCAGCAGCCTGGGAGCGAGCAAGGTTACCGGATATGGCTACACCTTC
CDR3aa: CASSLGASKVTGYGYTF
abundance: .
v_gene: TRBV5-1
j_gene: TRBJ1-2
d_gene: .

CDR3nt: TGTGCCAGCAGCTTAGCAGGCAGAGCAACCACTGAAGCTTTCTTT
CDR3aa: CASSLAGRATTEAFF
abundance: .
v_gene: TRBV7-7
j_gene: TRBJ1-1
d_gene: .

CDR3nt: TGTGCCAGCAGCGCACGACAGGGTACCGCCAACACTGAAGCTTTCTTT
CDR3aa: CASSARQGTANTEAFF
abundance: .
v_gene: TRBV7-9
j_gene: TRBJ1-1
d_gene: TRBD1

CDR3nt: TGTGCCTGCAACAGGGGAATGAACACTGAAGCTTTCTTT
CDR3aa: CACNRGMNTEAFF
abundance: few
v_gene: TRBV30
j_gene: TRBJ1-1
d_gene: TRBD1

CDR3nt: TGTGCCAGCAGTAATGGGGGGCTATCCTACGAGCAGTACTTC
CDR3aa: CASSNGGLSYEQYF
abundance: .
v_gene: TRBV6-5
j_gene: TRBJ2-7
d_gene: .

CDR3nt: TGTGCCAGCAGTTCCCCGCGTCGGCCCATCGGTAATGAGCAGTTCTTC
CDR3aa: CASSSPRRPIGNEQFF
abundance: .
v_gene: TRBV6-5
j_gene: TRBJ2-1
d_gene: .

CDR3nt: TGTGCCAGCAGGGTCACTGGAAACACCATATATTTT
CDR3aa: CASRVTGNTIYF
abundance: .
v_gene: TRBV28
j_gene: TRBJ1-3
d_gene: .

CDR3nt: TGTGCCAGCAGCTTAATCCAGACATACGAGCAGTACTTC
CDR3aa: CASSLIQTYEQYF
abundance: .
v_gene: TRBV7-9
j_gene: TRBJ2-7
d_gene: .

CDR3nt: TGTGCCAGCAGCTTAGGGACAGGGCTGGGACCCCTCCACTTT
CDR3aa: CASSLGTGLGPLHF
abundance: .
v_gene: TRBV5-6
j_gene: TRBJ1-6
d_gene: TRBD1

CDR3nt: TGTGCCAGCAGCGTAGACTCACAGACCTATGGCTACACCTTC
CDR3aa: CASSVDSQTYGYTF
abundance: .
v_gene: TRBV9
j_gene: TRBJ1-2
d_gene: .

CDR3nt: TGTGCCGTTAGTGCGACTTCCTACAATGAGCAGTTCTTC
CDR3aa: CAVSATSYNEQFF
abundance: .
v_gene: TRBV7-2
j_gene: TRBJ2-1
d_gene: .

CDR3nt: TGTGCCTGGAGCGACAGGGAGGATCAGCCCCAGCATTTT
CDR3aa: CAWSDREDQPQHF
abundance: .
v_gene: TRBV30
j_gene: TRBJ1-5
d_gene: TRBD1

CDR3nt: TGTGCCAGAAGCTTTAGATGGGACAGGGCCACTTCTCTTCACTCTGGAAACACCATATATTTT
CDR3aa: CARSFRWDRATSLHSGNTIYF
abundance: .
v_gene: TRBV5-3
j_gene: TRBJ1-3
d_gene: TRBD1

CDR3nt: TGTGCCAGTAGGGCGAACTACGGGGGTCTCCCCTCGGATACGCAGTATTTT
CDR3aa: CASRANYGGLPSDTQYF
abundance: .
v_gene: TRBV19
j_gene: TRBJ2-3
d_gene: .

CDR3nt: TGTGCCAGCAGCCTTGTTTGGGGTCGCAGCGGAAGATACGAGCAGTACTTC
CDR3aa: CASSLVWGRSGRYEQYF
abundance: few
v_gene: TRBV7-2
j_gene: TRBJ2-7
d_gene: .

CDR3nt: TGTGCCAGCAGGACCGGACCCTATGGGAACGAGCAGTACTTC
CDR3aa: CASRTGPYGNEQYF
abundance: .
v_gene: TRBV6-5
j_gene: TRBJ2-7
d_gene: .

CDR3nt: TGTGCCAGCAGCGCGACAGGCAGCACAGATACGCAGTATTTT
CDR3aa: CASSATGSTDTQYF
abundance: once
v_gene: TRBV7-3
j_gene: TRBJ2-3
d_gene: .

CDR3nt: TGTGCCAGCAGTTCGACTAGCGGGGGAATAAGAGTGACCCAGTACTTC
CDR3aa: CASSSTSGGIRVTQYF
abundance: .
v_gene: TRBV6-5
j_gene: TRBJ2-5
d_gene: TRBD2

CDR3nt: TGTGCCAGCAGCCCCGAGGGGCTCTCTGGAAACACCATATATTTT
CDR3aa: CASSPEGLSGNTIYF
abundance: .
v_gene: TRBV9
j_gene: TRBJ1-3
d_gene: .

CDR3nt: TGTGCCAGCAGCTTAATTGGGAATTCTGTAGATGGCTACACCTTC
CDR3aa: CASSLIGNSVDGYTF
abundance: .
v_gene: TRBV7-9
j_gene: TRBJ1-2
d_gene: .

CDR3nt: TGTGCCAGCAGCTTTCCGGTAGCAAGGGCCGGGGAGCTGTTTTTT
CDR3aa: CASSFPVARAGELFF
abundance: .
v_gene: TRBV5-6
j_gene: TRBJ2-2
d_gene: .

CDR3nt: TGTGCCTGGAGACGGAGGAGCGGCTATGGCTACACCTTC
CDR3aa: CAWRRRSGYGYTF
abundance: .
v_gene: TRBV30
j_gene: TRBJ1-2
d_gene: .

CDR3nt: TGTGCCAGCAGCTTGGGGGGGTTAGGGGACCAAGAGACCCAGTACTTC
CDR3aa: CASSLGGLGDQETQYF
abundance: .
v_gene: TRBV5-4
j_gene: TRBJ2-5
d_gene: .

CDR3nt: TGTGCCAGCAGCCCCACCCTCGAGTTAGCAACATATGGCTACACCTTC
CDR3aa: CASSPTLELATYGYTF
abundance: once
v_gene: TRBV5-6
j_gene: TRBJ1-2
d_gene: .

CDR3nt: TGTGCCAGCAGTATCCGTACCGGGACAGGGGTTGGTAACACTGAAGCTTTCTTT
CDR3aa: CASSIRTGTGVGNTEAFF
abundance: few
v_gene: TRBV27
j_gene: TRBJ1-1
d_gene: TRBD1

CDR3nt: TGTGCCAGCAGCCCGACACTCATGAACACTGAAGCTTTCTTT
CDR3aa: CASSPTLMNTEAFF
abundance: .
v_gene: TRBV7-2
j_gene: TRBJ1-1
d_gene: .

CDR3nt: TGTGCCAGCAGTTTATGGAGGGGCGAAAACATTCAGTACTTC
CDR3aa: CASSLWRGENIQYF
abundance: .
v_gene: TRBV27
j_gene: TRBJ2-4
d_gene: .

CDR3nt: TGTGCCAGCAGAAGGACAGGCCCCTATGGCTACACCTTC
CDR3aa: CASRRTGPYGYTF
abundance: .
v_gene: TRBV28
j_gene: TRBJ1-2
d_gene: TRBD1

CDR3nt: TGTGCCAGCAGTTCGACTAGAGATACGCAGTATTTT
CDR3aa: CASSSTRDTQYF
abundance: .
v_gene: TRBV28
j_gene: TRBJ2-3
d_gene: .

CDR3nt: TGTGCCAGTAGCTTCCGACTAGCGGGGGCCATCACAGATACGCAGTATTTT
CDR3aa: CASSFRLAGAITDTQYF
abundance: .
v_gene: TRBV19
j_gene: TRBJ2-3
d_gene: TRBD2

CDR3nt: TGTGCCAGCAGCCCTGCCGCCGGAAACAGGGCTGAAGCTTTCTTT
CDR3aa: CASSPAAGNRAEAFF
abundance: .
v_gene: TRBV5-5
j_gene: TRBJ1-1
d_gene: .

CDR3nt: TGTGCCATCAGAAGAGCGGGACACGGAGAGACCCAGTACTTC
CDR3aa: CAIRRAGHGETQYF
abundance: once
v_gene: TRBV10-3
j_gene: TRBJ2-5
d_gene: .

CDR3nt: TGCGCCAGCAGCTTGGGGACACCAGTCACAGATACGCAGTATTTT
CDR3aa: CASSLGTPVTDTQYF
abundance: .
v_gene: TRBV5-1
j_gene: TRBJ2-3
d_gene: .

CDR3nt: TGTGCCAGCAGCCGGGACAGGGGGATTACCGGGGAGCTGTTTTTT
CDR3aa: CASSRDRGITGELFF
abundance: .
v_gene: TRBV7-2
j_gene: TRBJ2-2
d_gene: TRBD1

CDR3nt: TGTGCTAGTGGTACCCGGGACGGCTACGAGCAGTACTTC
CDR3aa: CASGTRDGYEQYF
abundance: few
v_gene: TRBV12-5
j_gene: TRBJ2-7
d_gene: .

CDR3nt: TGTGCCATCAGCGCCGGGACTCAGTACCAAGAGACCCAGTACTTC
CDR3aa: CAISAGTQYQETQYF
abundance: .
v_gene: TRBV10-3
j_gene: TRBJ2-5
d_gene: .

CDR3nt: TGTGCCAGCAGTTACGCGGGGCCGTGGTTCGATCAGCCCCAGCATTTT
CDR3aa: CASSYAGPWFDQPQHF
abundance: .
v_gene: TRBV6-5
j_gene: TRBJ1-5
d_gene: .

CDR3nt: TGTGCCAGCAGTGAGGCAGGGAACTCACCCCTCCACTTT
CDR3aa: CASSEAGNSPLHF
abundance: .
v_gene: TRBV6-1
j_gene: TRBJ1-6
d_gene: .

CDR3nt: TGCGCCAGCAGCTTGGAGGGGATAAGCAATCAGCCCCAGCATTTT
CDR3aa: CASSLEGISNQPQHF
abundance: .
v_gene: TRBV5-1
j_gene: TRBJ1-5
d_gene: .

CDR3nt: TGTGCCATCAGTGAGGGACAGGGGGGCTATGGCTACACCTTC
CDR3aa: CAISEGQGGYGYTF
abundance: .
v_gene: TRBV10-3
j_gene: TRBJ1-2
d_gene: TRBD1

CDR3nt: TGTGCCAGCAGCGGAAGTGGCATTCAGTACTTC
CDR3aa: CASSGSGIQYF
abundance: .
v_gene: TRBV9
j_gene: TRBJ2-4
d_gene: .

CDR3nt: TGTGCCAGCAGCGTAGGAGTTGAGGGAAATCAGCCCCAGCATTTT
CDR3aa: CASSVGVEGNQPQHF
abundance: .
v_gene: TRBV9
j_gene: TRBJ1-5
d_gene: .

CDR3nt: TGTGCCAGCAGCCACGTACCGGGACTAGCGGGGGGAGGAGCCAAAAACATTCAGTACTTC
CDR3aa: CASSHVPGLAGGGAKNIQYF
abundance: .
v_gene: TRBV28
j_gene: TRBJ2-4
d_gene: TRBD2

CDR3nt: TGTGCCAGCAGCCCGGGAGTGGGTTATGGCTACACCTTC
CDR3aa: CASSPGVGYGYTF
abundance: .
v_gene: TRBV7-2
j_gene: TRBJ1-2
d_gene: .

CDR3nt: TGTGCCAGCAGCAAACTAGCGGGGGGCCCCCCAGATACGCAGTATTTT
CDR3aa: CASSKLAGGPPDTQYF
abundance: .
v_gene: TRBV21-1
j_gene: TRBJ2-3
d_gene: .